Listed here are 14 T cell receptor beta chains from one sample, sequenced in a study of T cell changes during pregnancy in multiple sclerosis. Libraries were prepared by immunoSEQ multiplex PCR; TCRdb keeps only in-frame clonotypes and omits some of them. This sample carries tens of thousands of clones, under 95% of them seen once, and the ten largest clones take less than 0.6%. The input for sequencing was CD4+ T cells from peripheral blood mononuclear cells, taken in the second trimester of pregnancy. All receptors come from a female donor with multiple sclerosis, enrolled in a pregnancy study.

The rearrangement joins TRBV27 to TRBJ2-3; 8 bases match TRBD1. Germline CDR1 MNHEY, CDR2 SMNVEV (reference sequence). The CDR3 runs 16 residues. Trimming removed 6 bases from V and 6 bases from J; junction bases left unmatched: 14. CDR3: CASRKDRTGSWDTQYF. The CDR3 region has the DNA TGTGCCAGCAGAAAAGATCGGACAGGGTCTTGGGATACGCAGTATTTT.

The chain combines TRBV30 with TRBJ1-1, with unresolved D. The CDR3 length is 14 residues. With 0 bases removed from V and 1 base from J, the gap between germline ends came to 9 bases. Germline loops: CDR1 GTSNPN, CDR2 SVGIG (reference sequence). This CDR3 is CAWSVYAGNTEAFF. In DNA form, the CDR3 reads TGTGCCTGGAGTGTGTACGCAGGGAACACTGAAGCTTTCTTT.

As for this clone: Additional DNA sequences in this sample encode the identical CDR3. The rearrangement joins TRBV6-1 to TRBJ2-7, with D uncertain. The CDR3 has 11 amino acids. Germline V gene sequence: CDR1 MNHNS, CDR2 SASEGT. V was pared by 2 bases and J by 3 bases, with 2 bases between. The CDR3 loop reads CASSEYYEQYF. The CDR3 coding sequence is TGTGCCAGCAGTGAATACTACGAGCAGTACTTC.

V is TRBV5-1 and J is TRBJ1-1, with no clear D. There are 14 residues in the CDR3. Trimming shortened V by 1 base and J by 0 bases, and 7 bases separated the two germline ends. Germline loops: CDR1 SGHRS, CDR2 YFSETQ. The CDR3 is CASSLMEVNTEAFF. Written as DNA, the CDR3 is TGCGCCAGCAGCTTGATGGAGGTGAACACTGAAGCTTTCTTT. Full variable domain (rest looked up from reference TRBV5-1 and TRBJ1-1): KAGVTQTPRYLIKTRGQQVTLSCSPISGHRSVSWYQQTPGQGLQFLFEYFSETQRNKGNFPGRFSGRQFSNSRSEMNVSTLELGDSALYLCASSLMEVNTEAFFGQGTRLTVV.

The chain carries TRBV7-9 and TRBJ1-6; TRBD1 is a possible D gene (5 bases). The CDR3 has 16 amino acids. Germline CDR1 and CDR2: SEHNR and FQNEAQ (reference sequence). V lost 1 base, J lost 8 bases, and 15 bases lay in between. CDR3 coding DNA: TGTGCCAGCAGCTTAGGACGACAGATTGCTGATTCACCCCTCCACTTT. The encoded protein is CASSLGRQIADSPLHF.

This clone was observed a single time. The CDR3 DNA is TGCGCCAGCAGCCAGGTGGGCAGGGGGGAATATGGCTACACCTTC. As protein: CASSQVGRGEYGYTF. The rearrangement joins TRBV4-1 to TRBJ1-2, with 7 nucleotides matching TRBD1. CDR3 length: 15 amino acids. The germline V gene has CDR1 MGHRA and CDR2 YSYEKL. With 3 bases clipped from V and 5 bases from J, the junction kept 9 bases outside the gene matches.

The V call is TRBV19, the J call TRBJ1-6, with TRBD1 matching 8 bases. The CDR3 is made up of 14 amino acids. Per the germline V gene, CDR1 is LNHDA and CDR2 is SQIVND (reference sequence). J gave up 5 bases and V 5 bases, and 2 bases lay outside the gene matches. The CDR3 nucleotides read TGTGCCAGTAGTCCGGGACAGGATAATTCACCCCTCCACTTT. Amino acids: CASSPGQDNSPLHF.

The chain couples TRBV9 to TRBJ2-7; 8 bases are a match to TRBD1. The V and J ends lost 0 bases and 4 bases, in that order; junction bases with no gene match: 6. Germline V lookup: CDR1 SGDLS, CDR2 YYNGEE. The CDR3 contains 15 residues. CDR3 sequence: CASSVGTGRSYEQYF. CDR3 sequence (DNA): TGTGCCAGCAGCGTAGGGACAGGGAGGTCTTACGAGCAGTACTTC.

V and J are TRBV9 and TRBJ1-1; D gene ambiguous. The CDR3 totals 15 residues. Trimming cost V 4 bases and J 0 bases, with 13 bases left between them. Germline CDR1 and CDR2: SGDLS and YYNGEE. The CDR3 loop reads CASSPLERMNTEAFF. The CDR3 DNA reads as TGTGCCAGCAGCCCCCTGGAGAGGATGAACACTGAAGCTTTCTTT.

V usage is TRBV2 and J usage is TRBJ2-1; tentative D call: TRBD2 (6 bases). V lost 7 bases, J lost 0 bases, and 13 bases lay in between. Germline V gives CDR1 SNHLY, CDR2 FYNNEI. CDR3 length: 15 residues. The CDR3 loop is CASKGGASSYNEQFF. CDR3 nucleotide sequence: TGTGCCAGCAAGGGAGGCGCGAGCTCCTACAATGAGCAGTTCTTC.

The chain couples TRBV29-1 to TRBJ2-3; perhaps TRBD1 as D (6 bases). CDR3 length equals 13 residues. Germline CDR1 SQVTM, CDR2 ANQGSEA. V was pared by 1 base and J by 9 bases, with 14 bases between. CDR3 sequence: CSVEGGGQGTQYF. Here the CDR3 DNA reads TGCAGCGTTGAAGGCGGTGGGCAGGGGACGCAGTATTTT.

The chain links TRBV19 to TRBJ1-3, with TRBD1 as a possible D gene (6 bases). Trimming took 6 bases from V and 3 from J, leaving 21 bases between them. Germline-derived CDR1 and CDR2 are LNHDA and SQIVND (reference sequence). The CDR3 runs 17 residues. DNA for the CDR3: TGTGCCAGTAGCCGAACCCCCGGGACATCTCGTGGAAACACCATATATTTT. This sequence encodes CASSRTPGTSRGNTIYF.

The genes are TRBV25-1 and TRBJ2-5; tentatively, D is TRBD1 (5 bases). V gave up 1 base and J gave up 1 base, with 7 bases separating them. This CDR3 is 14 amino acids long. The germline gives CDR1 MGHDK, CDR2 SYGVNS. The CDR3: CASSEWGSQETQYF. CDR3 in DNA: TGTGCCAGCAGTGAATGGGGCAGCCAAGAGACCCAGTACTTC.

V is TRBV7-2 and J is TRBJ1-6; 10 bases fit TRBD1. The V gene end was trimmed by 5 bases and the J gene end by 7 bases; junction bases not matched to a gene: 5. CDR3 length: 15 amino acids. Germline V gene lookup returns CDR1 SGHTA and CDR2 FQGNSA. The CDR3 loop reads CASSPRDRGNSPLHF. Written as DNA, the CDR3 is TGTGCCAGCAGCCCCCGGGACAGGGGAAATTCACCCCTCCACTTT.